Presented here are 21 T cell receptor beta chains from one specimen sequenced in a study of T cell changes during pregnancy in multiple sclerosis. TCRdb's table, derived via immunoSEQ multiplex PCR, lists solely in-frame clones and lacks some. The sample has approximately 47,000 clones; 70% to 90% are singletons. This material consisted of peripheral blood, taken in the first trimester of pregnancy. These receptors were obtained from a female donor with multiple sclerosis, enrolled in a pregnancy study.

This clone was recorded once. V usage is TRBV4-1 and J usage is TRBJ1-5; no reliable D call. The CDR3 contains 17 residues. CDR1 MGHRA and CDR2 YSYEKL come from the germline V gene. V was trimmed by 4 bases and J by 5 bases, leaving 21 bases between them. The CDR3 reads CASSPQGGFSFDQPQHF. CDR3 in DNA: TGCGCCAGCAGCCCACAAGGCGGGTTCAGCTTCGATCAGCCCCAGCATTTT.

The chain is built from TRBV7-9 and TRBJ2-1; TRBD2 agrees at 9 bases. V was clipped by 8 bases and J by 13 bases; unmatched bases: 15. Looked up from germline, CDR1 is SEHNR and CDR2 is FQNEAQ (reference sequence). This CDR3 spans 14 amino acids. In DNA form, the CDR3 reads TGTGCCAGCGTTCGGCGCGGGGGGGCTTTCTATCAGTTCTTC. Translated, it gives CASVRRGGAFYQFF.

The CDR3 loop reads CASSQTTAGQPQHF. CDR3 nucleotides: TGTGCCAGCAGTCAAACGACAGCAGGGCAGCCCCAGCATTTT. This chain uses TRBV6-5 with TRBJ1-5, with D possibly TRBD1 on 5 matching bases. V lost 5 bases, J lost 7 bases, and 15 bases lay in between. Per the germline V gene, CDR1 is MNHEY and CDR2 is SVGAGI. This CDR3 comprises 14 residues.

The rearrangement joins TRBV29-1 to TRBJ2-7; TRBD1 is a possible D gene (7 bases). The germline CDR1 and CDR2 sequences are SQVTM and ANQGSEA. Deletions cut 3 bases from V and 4 bases from J, with 19 bases between. The CDR3 is made up of 15 amino acids. The CDR3 nucleotides are TGCAGCGTTGATGTAGGAGGGGGCGGTGTGTACGAGCAGTACTTC. The encoded protein is CSVDVGGGGVYEQYF.

In this sample, this clone turned up once. This chain uses TRBV21-1 with TRBJ2-7; TRBD1, the table's D call, was not compared with the DNA. TRBV21-1 corresponds to a pseudogene. This CDR3 has 15 amino acids. CDR3 sequence (DNA): TGTGCCAGCAGCAAAGTTGGGCTCCTAACCTACGAGCAGTACTTC. Amino acids: CASSKVGLLTYEQYF.

The chain joins TRBV25-1 to TRBJ2-7, with 9 nucleotides matching TRBD1. Per germline, CDR1 MGHDK and CDR2 SYGVNS. The CDR3 consists of 15 residues. The J segment lost 6 bases and the V segment lost 4 bases, leaving 10 bases of the junction unmatched. As DNA, the CDR3 is TGTGCCAGCAGTGCTTACGGGACAGGGTGGGGCGAGCAGTACTTC. Protein sequence: CASSAYGTGWGEQYF.

This clone was counted once. This chain uses TRBV9 with TRBJ1-4; the D is unclear. V dropped 4 bases and J dropped 4 bases, with 14 bases sitting between them. Germline V gives CDR1 SGDLS, CDR2 YYNGEE. The CDR3 is made up of 15 amino acids. The DNA for the CDR3 is TGTGCCAGCAGCCCCAAATTGAGAGATAATGAAAAACTGTTTTTT. Translation: CASSPKLRDNEKLFF.

The chain recombines TRBV11-2 with TRBJ1-6, with TRBD1 identical over 7 bases. The CDR3 is made up of 12 amino acids. Germline V gene lookup returns CDR1 SGHAT and CDR2 FQNNGV. V shed 2 bases, J shed 12 bases, and the junction held 1 base outside the gene matches. CDR3 amino acids: CASSLRGLPLHF. The CDR3 coding sequence is TGTGCCAGCAGCTTAAGGGGGCTACCCCTCCACTTT. The full variable domain, its missing parts supplied by reference TRBV11-2 and TRBJ1-6, is EAGVAQSPRYKIIEKRQSVAFWCNPISGHATLYWYQQILGQGPKLLIQFQNNGVVDDSQLPKDRFSAERLKGVDSTLKIQPAKLEDSAVYLCASSLRGLPLHFGNGTRLTVT.

The CDR3 reads CASRAGGALYNEQFF. In DNA form, the CDR3 reads TGTGCCAGCAGGGCAGGGGGCGCGCTCTACAATGAGCAGTTCTTC. The rearrangement links TRBV27 to TRBJ2-1; the match to TRBD1 covers 8 bases. The V segment lost 6 bases and the J segment 3 bases; nucleotides outside the gene matches: 7. CDR3 size: 15 residues. Germline V gene lookup returns CDR1 MNHEY and CDR2 SMNVEV (reference sequence).

Only a few counts were recorded for this clone. This sequence joins TRBV29-1 and TRBJ1-4; unclear D gene. CDR3 length equals 12 residues. Per germline, CDR1 SQVTM and CDR2 ANQGSEA. V gave up 5 bases and J gave up 5 bases, with 9 bases separating them. The CDR3: CSVRTRNEKLFF. Here the CDR3 DNA reads TGCAGCGTTCGAACGAGGAATGAAAAACTGTTTTTT.

The V gene is TRBV18, the J gene TRBJ1-2, with TRBD1 matching 7 bases. This CDR3 spans 14 amino acids. Germline CDR1 reads KGHSH; CDR2 reads LQKENI. V shed 3 bases, J shed 5 bases, and the junction held 6 bases outside the gene matches. The CDR3 DNA is TGTGCCAGCTCACCGGACAGGATGGGGTATGGCTACACCTTC. Encoded protein: CASSPDRMGYGYTF.

The genes are TRBV6-5 and TRBJ1-2, with a weak D call TRBD1 (6 bases). This CDR3 is 16 amino acids long. Trimming took 2 bases from V and 0 from J, leaving 13 bases between them. Germline CDR1 MNHEY, CDR2 SVGAGI. The CDR3 loop is CASSYLDRIANYGYTF. CDR3 DNA sequence: TGTGCCAGCAGTTACCTAGACAGGATAGCTAACTATGGCTACACCTTC.

The V call is TRBV7-2, the J call TRBJ1-5; weak D call: TRBD1 (6 bases). V was shortened by 2 bases and J by 2 bases, with 13 bases between the two germline ends. There are 16 residues in the CDR3. Germline lookup yields CDR1 SGHTA and CDR2 FQGNSA. CDR3 nucleotide sequence: TGTGCCAGCAGCTTACACACAGGGTTGGGCAATCAGCCCCAGCATTTT. This gives the protein CASSLHTGLGNQPQHF.

This clone was detected only a few times. The gene calls are TRBV30 and TRBJ1-1; TRBD1 agrees at 7 bases. The CDR3 consists of 12 residues. Germline assignment: CDR1 GTSNPN and CDR2 SVGIG (reference sequence). Trimming cost V 5 bases and J 6 bases; bases outside gene matches: 6. As DNA, the CDR3 is TGTGCCTGGGCAGGGGGAGCCTCTGAAGCTTTCTTT. Protein: CAWAGGASEAFF.

The CDR3 reads CASTRGGQNYGYTF. The CDR3 DNA sequence: TGCGCCAGCACCCGGGGGGGACAGAACTATGGCTACACCTTC. The V call is TRBV5-1, the J call TRBJ1-2, with 7 nucleotides matching TRBD1. The CDR3 totals 14 residues. Trimming cost V 6 bases and J 2 bases; bases outside gene matches: 7. The V gene's germline CDR1 is SGHRS and CDR2 YFSETQ.

The J gene is TRBJ2-7, the V gene TRBV7-9, with D possibly being TRBD1 (5 bases). The CDR3 consists of 14 residues. Germline V CDR1 and CDR2: SEHNR, FQNEAQ (reference sequence). V was pared by 1 base and J by 7 bases, with 14 bases between. This CDR3 reads CASSLVPGSREQYF. CDR3 DNA sequence: TGTGCCAGCAGCTTAGTCCCAGGGTCGAGAGAGCAGTACTTC.

Worth noting for this clone: Relative to the germline gene, one junction end is altered; a read error may explain this. This chain uses TRBV11-2 with TRBJ1-2; 8 bases are a match to TRBD1. Looked up from germline, CDR1 is SGHAT and CDR2 is FQNNGV. The CDR3 runs to 15 residues. The CDR3 nucleotides are TGTGCCAGCAGCAGAGGGACAGGAACTAAGTATGGCTACACCTTC. The encoded protein is CASSRGTGTKYGYTF.

The chain recombines TRBV28 with TRBJ1-4; 7 bases are shared with TRBD1. The J segment lost 7 bases and the V segment lost 5 bases, leaving 7 bases of the junction unmatched. Looked up from germline, CDR1 is MDHEN and CDR2 is SYDVKM. This CDR3 contains 14 residues. CDR3 protein: CASSRGGRFEKLFF. Written as DNA, the CDR3 is TGTGCCAGCAGTCGAGGGGGCCGGTTTGAAAAACTGTTTTTT.

This clone appeared once. V is TRBV5-1 and J is TRBJ1-2; weak D call: TRBD1 (6 bases). The CDR3 runs 16 residues. V gave up 2 bases and J gave up 5 bases, with 19 bases separating them. The germline CDR1 and CDR2 sequences are SGHRS and YFSETQ. The CDR3 region is CASSLTRGGWSYGYTF. CDR3 nucleotide sequence: TGCGCCAGCAGCTTAACTAGGGGGGGCTGGTCGTATGGCTACACCTTC.

The rearrangement uses TRBV9 and TRBJ2-2; TRBD2 is a possible D gene (6 bases). Trimming left V 2 bases short and J 1 base short, with 12 bases between. Looked up from germline, CDR1 is SGDLS and CDR2 is YYNGEE. The CDR3 spans 16 residues. CDR3 amino acids: CASSVFGGRNTGELFF. CDR3 bases: TGTGCCAGCAGCGTTTTTGGAGGGAGGAACACCGGGGAGCTGTTTTTT.

This clone has only one observation. This chain uses TRBV2 with TRBJ2-3, with unresolved D. This CDR3 is built from 11 residues. Trimming pared 8 bases from V and 8 bases from J, leaving 11 bases between. The germline gives CDR1 SNHLY, CDR2 FYNNEI. The CDR3, as DNA: TGTGCCAGCTGCCAGTACGTTACGCAGTATTTT. It codes for CASCQYVTQYF.